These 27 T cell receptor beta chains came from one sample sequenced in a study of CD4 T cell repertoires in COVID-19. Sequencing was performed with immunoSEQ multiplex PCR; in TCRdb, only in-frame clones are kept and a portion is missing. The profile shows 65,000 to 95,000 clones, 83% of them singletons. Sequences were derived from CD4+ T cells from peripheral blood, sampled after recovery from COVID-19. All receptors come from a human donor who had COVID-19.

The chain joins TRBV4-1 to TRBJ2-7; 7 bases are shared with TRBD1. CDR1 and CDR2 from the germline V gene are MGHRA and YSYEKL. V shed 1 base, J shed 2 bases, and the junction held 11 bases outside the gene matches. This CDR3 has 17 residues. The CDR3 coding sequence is TGCGCCAGCAGCCAAGGTCCCCGGGACAGCTCTCCCTACGAGCAGTACTTC. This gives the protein CASSQGPRDSSPYEQYF.

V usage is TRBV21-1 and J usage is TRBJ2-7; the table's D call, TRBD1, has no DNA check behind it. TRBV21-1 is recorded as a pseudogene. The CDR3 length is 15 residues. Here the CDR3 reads CASIPLDRLCYEQYF. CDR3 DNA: TGTGCCAGCATCCCACTGGACAGGCTATGCTACGAGCAGTACTTC.

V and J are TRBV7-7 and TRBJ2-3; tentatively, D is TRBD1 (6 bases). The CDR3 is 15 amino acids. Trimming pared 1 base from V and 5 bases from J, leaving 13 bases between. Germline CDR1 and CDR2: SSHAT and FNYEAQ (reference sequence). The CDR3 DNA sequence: TGTGCCAGCAGCTTAGGGGGGCTAGAAGGAGATACGCAGTATTTT. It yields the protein CASSLGGLEGDTQYF.

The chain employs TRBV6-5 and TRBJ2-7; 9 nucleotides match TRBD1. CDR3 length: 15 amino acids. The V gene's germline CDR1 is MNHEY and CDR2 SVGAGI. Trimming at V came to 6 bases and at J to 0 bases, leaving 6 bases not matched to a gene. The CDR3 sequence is CASSNRDRASYEQYF. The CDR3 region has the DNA TGTGCCAGCAGCAACCGGGACAGGGCCTCCTACGAGCAGTACTTC.

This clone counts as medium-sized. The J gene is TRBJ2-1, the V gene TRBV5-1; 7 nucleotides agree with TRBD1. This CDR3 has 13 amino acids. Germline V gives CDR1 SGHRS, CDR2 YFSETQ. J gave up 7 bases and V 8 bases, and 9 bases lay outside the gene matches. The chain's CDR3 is CASGDPGGNEQFF. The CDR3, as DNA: TGCGCCAGTGGGGACCCAGGGGGAAATGAGCAGTTCTTC. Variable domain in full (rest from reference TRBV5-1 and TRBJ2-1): KAGVTQTPRYLIKTRGQQVTLSCSPISGHRSVSWYQQTPGQGLQFLFEYFSETQRNKGNFPGRFSGRQFSNSRSEMNVSTLELGDSALYLCASGDPGGNEQFFGPGTRLTVL.

The CDR3 spells CASSAKAVNYGYTF. Written as DNA, the CDR3 is TGTGCCAGCAGCGCTAAAGCGGTTAACTATGGCTACACCTTC. This chain connects TRBV7-8 to TRBJ1-2; D gene unclear. CDR3 length equals 14 residues. V gave up 5 bases and J gave up 1 base, with 11 bases separating them. Germline assignment: CDR1 SGHVS and CDR2 FQNEAQ.

As DNA, the CDR3 is TGTGCCAGCAGCCAAGTGCAGGGCGGTGGCTACACCTTC. Translating it yields CASSQVQGGGYTF. The chain carries TRBV4-2 and TRBJ1-2; D possibly corresponds to TRBD1 (5 bases). V was shortened by 1 base and J by 7 bases, with 10 bases between the two germline ends. In germline, CDR1 is LGHNA, CDR2 YNFKEQ. CDR3 length: 13 amino acids.

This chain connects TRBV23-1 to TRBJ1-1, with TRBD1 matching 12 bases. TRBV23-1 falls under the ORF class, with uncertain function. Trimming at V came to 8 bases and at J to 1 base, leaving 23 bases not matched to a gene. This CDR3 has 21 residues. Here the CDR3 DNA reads TGCGCCAGCTGTCGCCCGGGCTTTCCCAGGGACAGGGGGCCAGAGAACACTGAAGCTTTCTTT. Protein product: CASCRPGFPRDRGPENTEAFF.

CDR3 region: CASSRQNTEAFF. The CDR3 nucleotides are TGTGCCAGCAGTCGACAGAACACTGAAGCTTTCTTT. The chain recombines TRBV6-5 with TRBJ1-1; no definite D call. The CDR3 covers 12 residues. CDR1 is MNHEY and CDR2 is SVGAGI in the germline V gene. Trimming stripped 5 bases from V and 1 base from J, with 5 bases between.

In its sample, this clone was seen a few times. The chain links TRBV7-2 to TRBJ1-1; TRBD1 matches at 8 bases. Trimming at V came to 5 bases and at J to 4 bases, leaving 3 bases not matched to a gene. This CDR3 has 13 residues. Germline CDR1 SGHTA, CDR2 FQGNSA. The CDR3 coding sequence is TGTGCCAGCAGCCCACAGGGGGGCACTGAAGCTTTCTTT. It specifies CASSPQGGTEAFF.

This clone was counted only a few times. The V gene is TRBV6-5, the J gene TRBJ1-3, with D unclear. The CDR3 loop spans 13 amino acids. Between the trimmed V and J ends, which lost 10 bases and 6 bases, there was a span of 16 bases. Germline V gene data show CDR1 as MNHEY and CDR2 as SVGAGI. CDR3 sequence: CATSDPRANTIYF. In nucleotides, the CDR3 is TGTGCCACCTCAGACCCGAGGGCAAACACCATATATTTT.

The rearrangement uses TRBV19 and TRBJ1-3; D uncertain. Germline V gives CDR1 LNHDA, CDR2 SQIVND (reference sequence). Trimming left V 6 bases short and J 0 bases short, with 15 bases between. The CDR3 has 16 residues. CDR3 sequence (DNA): TGTGCCAGTAGGCCCCGTCCGGGGTTCTCTGGAAACACCATATATTTT. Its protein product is CASRPRPGFSGNTIYF.

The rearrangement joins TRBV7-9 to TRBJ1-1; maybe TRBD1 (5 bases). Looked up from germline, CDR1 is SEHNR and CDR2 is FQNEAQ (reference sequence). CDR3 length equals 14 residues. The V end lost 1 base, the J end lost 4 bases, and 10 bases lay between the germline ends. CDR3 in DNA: TGTGCCAGCAGCTTAGGGGGCGCCGGCACTGAAGCTTTCTTT. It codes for CASSLGGAGTEAFF. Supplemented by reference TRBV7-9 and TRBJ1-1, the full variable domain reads DTGVSQNPRHKITKRGQNVTFRCDPISEHNRLYWYRQTLGQGPEFLTYFQNEAQLEKSRLLSDRFSAERPKGSFSTLEIQRTEQGDSAMYLCASSLGGAGTEAFFGQGTRLTVV.

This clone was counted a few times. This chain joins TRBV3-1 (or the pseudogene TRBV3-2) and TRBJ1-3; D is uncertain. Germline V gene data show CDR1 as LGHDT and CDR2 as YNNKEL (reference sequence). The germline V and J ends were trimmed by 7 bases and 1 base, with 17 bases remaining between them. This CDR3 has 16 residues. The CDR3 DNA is TGTGCCAGCACCAACGCCCCGGCGGTATCTGGAAACACCATATATTTT. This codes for CASTNAPAVSGNTIYF.

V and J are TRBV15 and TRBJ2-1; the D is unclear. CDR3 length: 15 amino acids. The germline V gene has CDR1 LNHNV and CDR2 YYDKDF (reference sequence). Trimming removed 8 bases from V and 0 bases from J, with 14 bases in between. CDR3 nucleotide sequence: TGTGCCACCCAGGTCTCGAGTAGCTCCTACAATGAGCAGTTCTTC. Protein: CATQVSSSSYNEQFF.

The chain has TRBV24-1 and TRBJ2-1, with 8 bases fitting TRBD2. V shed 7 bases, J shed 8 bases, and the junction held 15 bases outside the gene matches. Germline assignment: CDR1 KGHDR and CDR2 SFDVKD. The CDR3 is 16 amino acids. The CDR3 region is CATSVRLANRGDEQFF. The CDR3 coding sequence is TGTGCCACCAGCGTACGACTAGCGAATCGAGGGGATGAGCAGTTCTTC.

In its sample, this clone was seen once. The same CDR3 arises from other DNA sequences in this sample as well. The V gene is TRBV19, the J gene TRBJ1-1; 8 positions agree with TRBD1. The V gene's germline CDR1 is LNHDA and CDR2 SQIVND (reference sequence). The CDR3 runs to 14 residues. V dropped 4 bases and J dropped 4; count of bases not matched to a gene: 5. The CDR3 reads CASSTSGTGTEAFF. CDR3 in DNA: TGTGCCAGTAGTACGTCCGGGACAGGCACTGAAGCTTTCTTT.

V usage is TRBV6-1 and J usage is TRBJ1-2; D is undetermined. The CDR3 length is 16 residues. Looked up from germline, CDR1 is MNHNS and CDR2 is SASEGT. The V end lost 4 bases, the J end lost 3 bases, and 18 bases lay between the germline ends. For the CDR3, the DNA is TGTGCCAGCAGTGGTCCGACTCGCGGCGGAGACTATGGCTACACCTTC. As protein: CASSGPTRGGDYGYTF.

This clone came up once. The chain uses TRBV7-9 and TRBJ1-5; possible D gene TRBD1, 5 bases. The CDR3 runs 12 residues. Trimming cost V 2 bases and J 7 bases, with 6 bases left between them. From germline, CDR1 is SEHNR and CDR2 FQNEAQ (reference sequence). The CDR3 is CASSLQGQPQHF. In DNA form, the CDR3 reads TGTGCCAGCAGCTTACAGGGCCAGCCCCAGCATTTT.

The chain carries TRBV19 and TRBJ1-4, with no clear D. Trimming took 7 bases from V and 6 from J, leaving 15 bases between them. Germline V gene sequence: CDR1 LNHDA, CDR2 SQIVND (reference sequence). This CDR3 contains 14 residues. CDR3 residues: CASNPGWGDEKLFF. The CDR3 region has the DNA TGTGCCAGTAACCCGGGCTGGGGAGATGAAAAACTGTTTTTT.

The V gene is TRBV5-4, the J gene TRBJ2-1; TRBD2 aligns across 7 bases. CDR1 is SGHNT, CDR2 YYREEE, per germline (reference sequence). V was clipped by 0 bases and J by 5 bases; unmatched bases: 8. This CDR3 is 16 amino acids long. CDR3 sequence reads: CASSLVRASGDNEQFF. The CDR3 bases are TGTGCCAGCAGCTTGGTAAGGGCTAGCGGAGACAATGAGCAGTTCTTC.

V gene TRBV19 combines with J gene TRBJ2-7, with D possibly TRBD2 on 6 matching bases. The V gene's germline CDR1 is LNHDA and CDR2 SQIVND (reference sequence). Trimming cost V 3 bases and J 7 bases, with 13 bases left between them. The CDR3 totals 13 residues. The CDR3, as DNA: TGTGCCAGTAGTATCCGGAGGGCTGGGGAGCAGTACTTC. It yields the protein CASSIRRAGEQYF.

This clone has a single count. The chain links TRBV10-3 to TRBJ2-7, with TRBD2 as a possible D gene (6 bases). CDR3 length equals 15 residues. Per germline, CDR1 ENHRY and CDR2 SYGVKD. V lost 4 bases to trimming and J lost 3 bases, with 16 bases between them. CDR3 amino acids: CAISGLDRTLYEQYF. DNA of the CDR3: TGTGCCATCAGTGGACTAGATAGGACCCTCTACGAGCAGTACTTC.

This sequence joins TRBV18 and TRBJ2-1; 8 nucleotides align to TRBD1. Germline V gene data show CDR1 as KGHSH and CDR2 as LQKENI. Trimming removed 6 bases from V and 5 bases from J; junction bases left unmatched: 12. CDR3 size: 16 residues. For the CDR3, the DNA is TGTGCCAGCTCCCTCCGACTGTCGACAGGGGACAATGAGCAGTTCTTC. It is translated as CASSLRLSTGDNEQFF.

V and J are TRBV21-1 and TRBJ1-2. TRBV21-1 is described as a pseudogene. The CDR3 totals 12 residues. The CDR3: CASSKDRNGYTF. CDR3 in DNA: TGTGCCAGCAGCAAAGATAGAAATGGCTACACCTTC.

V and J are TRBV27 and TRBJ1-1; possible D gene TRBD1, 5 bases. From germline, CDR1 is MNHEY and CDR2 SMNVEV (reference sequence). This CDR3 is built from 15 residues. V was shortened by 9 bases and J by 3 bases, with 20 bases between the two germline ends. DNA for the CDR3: TGTGCCAGTGGGGCAGCCACGGCTATGGACACTGAAGCTTTCTTT. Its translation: CASGAATAMDTEAFF.

The CDR3 region has the DNA TGTGCCAGCAGCTCAGGGCGCAACACTGAAGCTTTCTTT. Translation gives CASSSGRNTEAFF. V and J are TRBV7-3 and TRBJ1-1, with D possibly TRBD1 on 5 matching bases. CDR1 and CDR2 from the germline V gene are SGHTA and FQGTGA. Between the trimmed V and J ends, which lost 4 bases and 2 bases, there was a span of 8 bases. CDR3 length equals 13 residues.